The clone carrying this T cell receptor (beta chain) was counted only a few times. Its antigen is currently unknown. The germline V gene has CDR1 SGHAT and CDR2 FQNNGV. V lost 5 bases, J lost 0 bases, and 2 bases stayed unmatched. The CDR3 spans 15 residues. These data come from a study of CD8 T cells in ankylosing spondylitis. Points from the study as a whole: It was reported that disease-linked clones were significantly enriched in matched ankylosing spondylitis synovial fluid.

A quantitative 5'-RACE method, one with molecular barcodes, was used to make TCR beta libraries. Each CDR3 protein gets one entry after TCRdb re-called the 5' RACE reads with MiXCR. This repertoire shows about 130,000 distinct CDR3 sequences, 9.3% found once; its top ten account for roughly 3.3%. Sequencing was carried out using blood, either unsorted or a sorted T cell fraction (not recorded which). This chain joins TRBV11-2 and TRBJ2-1; 9 bases agree with TRBD2. The origin of this receptor is a male donor with ankylosing spondylitis or in good health (not recorded which). Written as DNA, the CDR3 is TGTGCCAGCAGCATTAGCGGGAGCTCCTACAATGAGCAGTTCTTC. It encodes CASSISGSSYNEQFF. Based on the CDR3 plus reference TRBV11-2 and TRBJ2-1, the full variable domain is EAGVAQSPRYKIIEKRQSVAFWCNPISGHATLYWYQQILGQGPKLLIQFQNNGVVDDSQLPKDRFSAERLKGVDSTLKIQPAKLEDSAVYLCASSISGSSYNEQFFGPGTRLTVL.